This T cell receptor (beta chain) was observed in a study of neurological immune-mediated disorders (dated by TCRdb to the late 2010s). Broadly, across the study: Among the roughly 35 multiple sclerosis patients, relapsing-remitting MS accounted for around 30 and secondary progressive MS accounted for 3. Peripheral blood TCR-beta repertoires from patients with HTLV-I-associated myelopathy (HAM/TSP), patients with multiple sclerosis, and healthy controls were compared in the study using UMI-based sequencing. The cohort was made up of about 65 subjects, consisting of around 15 HAM/TSP patients, some 35 multiple sclerosis patients and 20 healthy controls. The 95 to 110 TCR-beta libraries covered PBMC samples along with longitudinal samples, technical triplicates, and paired sorted CD4+ and CD8+ T-cell subsets. Broad study findings and their caveats: Repertoires from 18 of 34 MS patients were grouped by phylogenetic analysis into a cluster of related CDR3 sequences, suggesting a possible repertoire-level signature. The MS cluster was not associated with any clinical or MRI features, and the authors stated that larger cohorts are needed. TCR clonal expansion was highest in HAM/TSP patients and lowest in MS patients, with MS patients falling below even healthy controls. Across subjects, expanded clones never shared an identical CDR3 amino acid sequence, which suggests that the TCR-beta repertoires in every group were private.

The CDR3, from cysteine to phenylalanine, totals 13 residues. Only the CDR3 DNA is retained, 39 bases long and in frame from the first base. As encoded in the germline V gene, CDR1 is SQVTM while CDR2 is ANQGSEA. Relative to germline, V is 4 bases shorter and J is 0 bases shorter, with 9 bases between their ends. This clonotype was counted many times. The antigen it recognizes is unknown. No clone much larger than this one lies a single base away; base qualities are absent. Unsorted PBMC libraries were generated from 2 million PBMCs stored in RNAlater at -80 °C until RNA extraction. The multiple sclerosis patients were enrolled in a US clinical protocol that evaluated disease progression with magnetic resonance imaging. Peripheral blood was subjected to Ficoll-Hypaque density gradient centrifugation to isolate PBMCs, which were then cryopreserved in liquid nitrogen. To synthesize cDNA, template-switch 5'RACE was performed with a primer carrying a 10-nucleotide random unique molecular identifier so that each TCR transcript was tagged. Every sequencing run yielded over 180 million TCR-beta sequences covering 15-18 subjects. Total RNA was extracted with the RNeasy kit. The KAPA Real-time Library Amplification kit was used to amplify TCR-beta VDJ regions with primers for the TCR constant region and the 5'RACE anchor. Sample indexes and Illumina adaptors were added in a first PCR, and a second PCR then increased library yield. After Ampure bead purification, the roughly 650 bp TCR product was size-selected on a 2% E-gel SizeSelection system. Library quality was checked on a Bioanalyzer, concentration was measured with Qubit, and libraries were quantified with the Kapa Library Quantification kit before pooling. Libraries were sequenced paired-end 2 x 150 bp on an Illumina HiSeq 2500. To increase sequence diversity, roughly 24-32% phiX was spiked into each library pool. For the original study's pipeline: The quality-filtered reads were processed with the UMI-based MiGEC pipeline, whose error correction step removed more than 75% of the raw TCR sequences. IMGT germline references were used for aligning VDJ genes, and each clonotype was defined as a unique CDR3 amino acid sequence together with its V-J genes. VDJtools evaluated clonal expansion, Shannon diversity and CDR3 relatedness (CalcPairwiseDistances, ClusterSamples); CLCbio workbench built phylogenetic trees. A clone was classed as expanded if it had 8 or more unique UMIs, a cutoff based on coefficient-of-variation modelling across technical triplicates. The public reads were run again by TCRdb, first through fastp at Q25 and then through MiXCR, and only productive beta chains were kept. Every distinct CDR3 protein forms one entry, paired with its most common genes and DNA. These V and J calls originate from TCRdb's pipeline instead of the authors' own analysis. The sample contains approximately 65,000 distinct CDR3 sequences, over 4% of them found a single time. Just over 2.5% of the sample lies in the top ten.

What was sequenced was PBMCs. The origin of this receptor is a man in his fifties or sixties with multiple sclerosis. The V gene is TRBV29-1 and the J gene is TRBJ1-1; no D gene can be assigned with confidence. The nucleotide sequence reads as follows: TGCAGCGTTGCCCAGAAATTGAACACTGAAGCTTTCTTT. The resulting protein is CSVAQKLNTEAFF.